This passage covers 20 T cell receptor beta chains from one sample sequenced in a study of CD8 T cells in ankylosing spondylitis. TCRdb re-called the 5' RACE reads with MiXCR, one entry per CDR3 protein. The repertoire holds some 200,000 distinct CDR3 sequences, with 13% as singletons. Sequenced: blood, either unsorted or a sorted T cell fraction (not recorded which). These receptors originate from a male donor with ankylosing spondylitis or in good health (not recorded which).

This clonotype turned up a few times. The chain couples TRBV6-1 to TRBJ2-7, with 11 positions matching TRBD1. CDR3 length: 16 amino acids. The V segment lost 7 bases and the J segment 2 bases; nucleotides outside the gene matches: 10. CDR1 MNHNS and CDR2 SASEGT come from the germline V gene. CDR3 sequence reads: CASTALGGQGAYEQYF. The CDR3 bases are TGTGCCAGCACGGCTTTAGGGGGACAGGGGGCCTACGAGCAGTACTTC.

The V gene is TRBV7-2, the J gene TRBJ1-2, with D unresolved. The CDR3 loop spans 14 amino acids. Germline-derived CDR1 and CDR2 are SGHTA and FQGNSA. Trimming stripped 1 base from V and 4 bases from J, with 10 bases between. The CDR3 loop is CASSLGVPLYGYTF. In DNA, the CDR3 is TGTGCCAGCAGCTTAGGCGTACCGCTCTATGGCTACACCTTC.

The chain recombines TRBV5-1 with TRBJ2-7, with 10 nucleotides matching TRBD1. Germline V gene sequence: CDR1 SGHRS, CDR2 YFSETQ. V was pared by 2 bases and J by 2 bases, with 4 bases of the junction left unmatched. This CDR3 is built from 15 residues. CDR3 sequence: CASSFGTGEPYEQYF. The CDR3 nucleotides read TGCGCCAGCAGCTTCGGGACAGGGGAGCCCTACGAGCAGTACTTC.

This clonotype was detected many times. This chain's CDR3 is CASSEVAGTGIYGYTF. CDR3 nucleotides: TGTGCCAGCAGTGAAGTCGCCGGGACAGGGATCTATGGCTACACCTTC. The chain uses TRBV6-1 and TRBJ1-2, with TRBD1 matching over 9 bases. The CDR3 totals 16 residues. The J segment lost 4 bases and the V segment lost 1 base, leaving 7 bases of the junction unmatched. Germline CDR1 and CDR2: MNHNS and SASEGT.

This clonotype was recorded at least ten times. The chain has TRBV7-8 and TRBJ1-5; D gene ambiguous. V gave up 5 bases and J gave up 0 bases, with 14 bases separating them. Per the germline V gene, CDR1 is SGHVS and CDR2 is FQNEAQ. This CDR3 is built from 16 residues. The CDR3 DNA reads as TGTGCCAGCAGCCCCCACGTACCATATAGCAATCAGCCCCAGCATTTT. Encoded protein: CASSPHVPYSNQPQHF.

V and J are TRBV20-1 and TRBJ2-7, with 9 bases matching TRBD2. V shed 5 bases and J 2 bases; nucleotides not matched to a gene: 10. Germline V gene lookup returns CDR1 DFQATT and CDR2 SNEGSKA (reference sequence). The CDR3 sequence is 15 residues long. Here the CDR3 reads CSAAPLAGLAYEQYF. The CDR3 nucleotides are TGCAGTGCTGCCCCCCTAGCGGGACTCGCCTACGAGCAGTACTTC.

This clonotype was found many times. The chain uses TRBV5-1 and TRBJ2-3; 11 nucleotides align to TRBD2. Trimming took 0 bases from V and 3 from J; bases not matched to a gene: 6. Germline-derived CDR1 and CDR2 are SGHRS and YFSETQ. The CDR3 extends over 17 amino acids. CDR3 coding DNA: TGCGCCAGCAGCTTGGGAACTAGCGGGGGCCCAACAGATACGCAGTATTTT. This translates into CASSLGTSGGPTDTQYF.

There are a few counts of this clonotype. V gene TRBV28 combines with J gene TRBJ1-1; D call uncertain. Germline loops: CDR1 MDHEN, CDR2 SYDVKM. V was pared by 2 bases and J by 2 bases, with 12 bases between. The CDR3 sequence is 15 residues long. CDR3 bases: TGTGCCAGCAGTTTAGGAAACCTGCTAAACACTGAAGCTTTCTTT. Amino acids: CASSLGNLLNTEAFF.

This clonotype showed up just a few times. The chain combines TRBV3-1 with TRBJ2-7, with D perhaps given as TRBD1 or TRBD2 (5 bases each). The CDR3 consists of 16 residues. V lost 0 bases to trimming and J lost 5 bases, with 17 bases between them. Germline V gene lookup returns CDR1 LGHDT and CDR2 YNNKEL (reference sequence). CDR3 DNA sequence: TGTGCCAGCAGCCAAGAAGGGGAGCTCAACAGGCACGAGCAGTACTTC. Its protein product is CASSQEGELNRHEQYF.

This clonotype was picked up a small number of times. The chain links TRBV5-1 to TRBJ2-1, with a tentative D call TRBD2 (6 bases). The CDR3 totals 15 residues. Trimming removed 2 bases at V and 8 bases at J, with 17 bases between. CDR1 is SGHRS, CDR2 YFSETQ, per germline. CDR3 bases: TGCGCCAGCAGCTTACTGGGGAGGACGGTGGATGAGCAGTTCTTC. It yields the protein CASSLLGRTVDEQFF. Based on the CDR3 plus reference TRBV5-1 and TRBJ2-1, the full variable domain is KAGVTQTPRYLIKTRGQQVTLSCSPISGHRSVSWYQQTPGQGLQFLFEYFSETQRNKGNFPGRFSGRQFSNSRSEMNVSTLELGDSALYLCASSLLGRTVDEQFFGPGTRLTVL.

The chain has TRBV4-1 and TRBJ1-1; D gene ambiguous. The CDR3 spans 13 residues. The germline V gene encodes CDR1 MGHRA and CDR2 YSYEKL. Trimming removed 4 bases at V and 4 bases at J, with 10 bases between. CDR3 nucleotides: TGCGCCAGCAGCCTCTTGAGCGGCACTGAAGCTTTCTTT. As protein: CASSLLSGTEAFF.

This clonotype has only a few counts. The V call is TRBV6-5, the J call TRBJ2-7; 12 bases are shared with TRBD2. CDR3 length equals 18 residues. CDR1 and CDR2 (germline): MNHEY, SVGAGI. V trimming: 2 bases; J trimming: 2 bases; junction bases outside the gene matches: 10. CDR3 residues: CASSYAGRLAGETYEQYF. The CDR3, as DNA: TGTGCCAGCAGTTACGCCGGGCGACTAGCGGGAGAGACCTACGAGCAGTACTTC.

This clonotype was seen at least ten times. The CDR3 region is CASSQEGGEGAGADTQYF. The CDR3 bases are TGCGCCAGCAGCCAAGAAGGGGGAGAGGGAGCGGGGGCAGATACGCAGTATTTT. The chain uses TRBV4-1 and TRBJ2-3, with 8 bases lining up with TRBD2. The germline V gene encodes CDR1 MGHRA and CDR2 YSYEKL. V gave up 0 bases and J gave up 4 bases; unmatched junction bases: 12. The CDR3 totals 18 residues.

The chain has TRBV6-4 and TRBJ2-1; the match to TRBD1 covers 9 bases. CDR3 length equals 20 residues. The V gene's germline CDR1 is MRHNA and CDR2 SNTAGT. V shed 2 bases and J 3 bases; nucleotides not matched to a gene: 17. The CDR3 nucleotides read TGTGCCAGCAGTGACAGCCCACGGGGACAGGGTAGGTTAGGCTACAATGAGCAGTTCTTC. Its translation: CASSDSPRGQGRLGYNEQFF.

This sequence joins TRBV20-1 and TRBJ1-1, with a possible D match to TRBD1 (5 bases). Trimming cost V 8 bases and J 0 bases, with 13 bases left between them. The CDR3 covers 13 residues. Germline V lookup: CDR1 DFQATT, CDR2 SNEGSKA (reference sequence). In DNA, the CDR3 is TGCAGTTCGACAGTGCTCATGAACACTGAAGCTTTCTTT. This sequence encodes CSSTVLMNTEAFF.

The chain couples TRBV10-3 to TRBJ1-1; 8 nucleotides line up with TRBD1. The CDR3 has 14 residues. The V gene end was trimmed by 0 bases and the J gene end by 4 bases; junction bases not matched to a gene: 1. CDR1 is ENHRY, CDR2 SYGVKD, per germline. CDR3 residues: CAISESDRVTEAFF. The CDR3, as DNA: TGTGCCATCAGTGAGTCGGACAGGGTCACTGAAGCTTTCTTT.

The chain uses TRBV10-2 and TRBJ2-3, with 7 bases that match TRBD2. Unmatched junction bases numbered 6, after V lost 7 bases and J lost 2 bases. CDR3 length equals 14 residues. CDR1 is WSHSY and CDR2 is SAAADI in the germline V gene. The CDR3 loop reads CASNPAGITDTQYF. For the CDR3, the DNA is TGCGCCAGCAATCCAGCGGGGATCACAGATACGCAGTATTTT.

The chain couples TRBV20-1 to TRBJ2-1, with 9 bases lining up with TRBD2. The CDR3 is 17 amino acids. The ends lost 3 bases at V and 10 bases at J; junction bases unmatched: 19. CDR1 is DFQATT and CDR2 is SNEGSKA in the germline V gene (reference sequence). CDR3 bases: TGCAGTGCTAGGTCGATAGCGGGAGATGGGCTAGCGGGGGAGCAGTTCTTC. The encoded protein is CSARSIAGDGLAGEQFF.

The chain carries TRBV28 and TRBJ1-4, with a tentative D call TRBD1 (6 bases). The germline gives CDR1 MDHEN, CDR2 SYDVKM. V was clipped by 5 bases and J by 5 bases, with 15 bases between them. CDR3 length: 15 amino acids. The CDR3 spells CASSPRTEINEKLFF. For the CDR3, the DNA is TGTGCCAGCAGTCCCAGGACAGAAATCAATGAAAAACTGTTTTTT.

There are many counts of this clonotype. The chain is built from TRBV6-1 and TRBJ1-6, with TRBD1 identical over 8 bases. Germline values: CDR1 MNHNS, CDR2 SASEGT. This CDR3 is 15 amino acids long. Trimming cost V 6 bases and J 7 bases; bases outside gene matches: 8. The CDR3 loop is CASSWTGNLNSPLHF. CDR3 coding DNA: TGTGCCAGCAGCTGGACAGGGAACCTCAATTCACCCCTCCACTTT.